These 8 T cell receptor beta chains were all obtained from the same sample, sequenced in a study of T cell repertoires in ileal Crohn's disease. TCRdb's table, derived via immunoSEQ multiplex PCR, lists solely in-frame clones and lacks some. The sample lists approximately 11,000 clones, roughly 72% seen once, with roughly 7.7% in the top ten. Time point defined: neoterminal ileum biopsy at postoperative endoscopy, about 6 months after surgery. Sequencing used ileal tissue. The receptors derive from an adult with Crohn's disease.

This clone was counted a single time. The sample contains more than one DNA sequence encoding this CDR3. The V gene is TRBV9, the J gene TRBJ2-7; 9 bases align to TRBD2. Per the germline V gene, CDR1 is SGDLS and CDR2 is YYNGEE. This CDR3 comprises 15 residues. The V gene end was trimmed by 3 bases and the J gene end by 4 bases; junction bases not matched to a gene: 8. This CDR3 is CASSGETSGSYEQYF. The CDR3 coding sequence is TGTGCCAGCAGCGGAGAGACTAGCGGCTCTTACGAGCAGTACTTC. Full variable domain (missing parts from reference TRBV9 and TRBJ2-7): DSGVTQTPKHLITATGQRVTLRCSPRSGDLSVYWYQQSLDQGLQFLIQYYNGEERAKGNILERFSAQQFPDLHSELNLSSLELGDSALYFCASSGETSGSYEQYFGPGTRLTVT.

CDR3 coding DNA: TGCAGCGTTGAAGTTGGAGCGGGAGGGTACAATGAGCAGTTCTTC. Its protein product is CSVEVGAGGYNEQFF. This chain uses TRBV29-1 with TRBJ2-1, with 10 bases matching TRBD2. Germline V gives CDR1 SQVTM, CDR2 ANQGSEA. The ends lost 1 base at V and 4 bases at J; junction bases unmatched: 4. The CDR3 contains 15 residues.

The V gene is TRBV6-5, the J gene TRBJ2-1; D might be TRBD1 (6 bases). The CDR3 has 15 amino acids. CDR1 is MNHEY and CDR2 is SVGAGI in the germline V gene. V was trimmed by 4 bases and J by 8 bases, leaving 18 bases between them. CDR3: CASSFGTPLIDEQFF. The CDR3 DNA reads as TGTGCCAGCAGTTTCGGGACACCGCTCATCGATGAGCAGTTCTTC.

J is TRBJ2-5 and V is TRBV5-8; possible D gene TRBD2, 5 bases. The length of the CDR3 is 13 residues. CDR1 SGHTS and CDR2 YDEGEE come from the germline V gene. V was trimmed by 3 bases and J by 7 bases, leaving 13 bases between them. The CDR3 nucleotides are TGTGCCAGCAGCTGGACCCCGCTAGCGACCCAGTACTTC. It codes for CASSWTPLATQYF.

The chain is built from TRBV5-1 and TRBJ2-3, with a weak D call TRBD1 (5 bases). Germline CDR1 and CDR2: SGHRS and YFSETQ. Trimming pared 3 bases from V and 2 bases from J, leaving 10 bases between. The CDR3 extends over 14 amino acids. The CDR3: CASSYRQLTDTQYF. The CDR3 bases are TGCGCCAGCAGCTACAGACAGCTCACAGATACGCAGTATTTT.

The chain combines TRBV11-2 with TRBJ1-1, with D possibly TRBD1 on 6 matching bases. Trimming removed 1 base from V and 10 bases from J, with 10 bases in between. This CDR3 contains 12 residues. Per the germline V gene, CDR1 is SGHAT and CDR2 is FQNNGV. The CDR3 here is CASSLGRGGAFF. The DNA of the CDR3 is TGTGCCAGCAGCTTAGGAAGAGGGGGAGCTTTCTTT.

This chain uses TRBV4-1 with TRBJ2-5, with a possible D match to TRBD2 (5 bases). This CDR3 region has 13 residues. Germline CDR1 is MGHRA and CDR2 is YSYEKL. V lost 0 bases and J 3 bases, leaving 5 bases between the germline ends. The CDR3 DNA reads TGCGCCAGCAGCCAAGAGGAGGAAGAGACCCAGTACTTC. Translation gives CASSQEEEETQYF.

J is TRBJ1-2 and V is TRBV28, with D unclear. V lost 6 bases and J 5 bases, leaving 16 bases between the germline ends. Looked up from germline, CDR1 is MDHEN and CDR2 is SYDVKM. The CDR3 is 14 amino acids. Written as DNA, the CDR3 is TGTGCCAGCAGGACGACCGGGAAAGTTTATGGCTACACCTTC. This codes for CASRTTGKVYGYTF.